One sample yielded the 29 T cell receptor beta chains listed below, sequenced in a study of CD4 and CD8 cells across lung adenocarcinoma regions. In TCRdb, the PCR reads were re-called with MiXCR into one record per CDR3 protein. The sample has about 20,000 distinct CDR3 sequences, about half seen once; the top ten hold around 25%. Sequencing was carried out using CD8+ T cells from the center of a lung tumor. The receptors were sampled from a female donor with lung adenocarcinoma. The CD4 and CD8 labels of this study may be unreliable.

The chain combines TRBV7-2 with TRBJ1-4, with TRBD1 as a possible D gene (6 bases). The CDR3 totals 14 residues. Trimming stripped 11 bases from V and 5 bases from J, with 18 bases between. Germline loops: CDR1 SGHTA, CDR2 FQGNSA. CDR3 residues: CASRTGRANEKLFF. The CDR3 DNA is TGTGCCTCCCGCACAGGGAGGGCGAATGAAAAACTGTTTTTT.

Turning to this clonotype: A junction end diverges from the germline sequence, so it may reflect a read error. DNA of the CDR3: TGTGCCATGACTGGGGGAGCTGCTAACAATGAAGATACCTTT. It translates to CAMTGGAANNEDTF. The chain combines TRBV10-3 with TRBJ1-2; the D gene is possibly TRBD1 (5 bases). This CDR3 region has 14 residues. Per germline, CDR1 ENHRY and CDR2 SYGVKD.

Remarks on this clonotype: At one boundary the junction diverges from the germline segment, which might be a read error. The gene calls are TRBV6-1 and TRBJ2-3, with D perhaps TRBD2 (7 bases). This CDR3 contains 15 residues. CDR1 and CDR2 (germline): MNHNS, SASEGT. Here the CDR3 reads CARGLKGGGTDKQYF. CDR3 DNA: TGTGCCAGGGGCCTCAAGGGGGGGGGCACAGATAAGCAGTATTTT.

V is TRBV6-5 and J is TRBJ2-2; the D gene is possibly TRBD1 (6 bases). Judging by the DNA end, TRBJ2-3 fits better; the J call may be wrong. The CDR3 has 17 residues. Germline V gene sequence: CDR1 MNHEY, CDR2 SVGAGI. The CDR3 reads CASSSPSGALSTGEQYF. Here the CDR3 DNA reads TGTGCCAGCAGTTCTCCATCAGGGGCCCTAAGCACCGGGGAGCAGTATTTT.

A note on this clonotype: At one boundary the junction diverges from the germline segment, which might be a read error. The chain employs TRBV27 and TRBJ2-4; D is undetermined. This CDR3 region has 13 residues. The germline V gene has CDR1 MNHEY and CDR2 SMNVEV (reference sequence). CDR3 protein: CASRGFDENIQYF. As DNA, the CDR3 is TGTGCCAGCAGAGGGTTTGACGAAAACATCCAGTACTTC.

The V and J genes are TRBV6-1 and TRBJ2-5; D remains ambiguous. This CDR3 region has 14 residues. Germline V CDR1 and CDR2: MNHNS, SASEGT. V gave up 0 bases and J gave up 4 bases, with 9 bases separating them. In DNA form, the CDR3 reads TGTGCCAGCAGTGAAGCAACGGCAGCAGAGACCCAGTACTTC. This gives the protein CASSEATAAETQYF.

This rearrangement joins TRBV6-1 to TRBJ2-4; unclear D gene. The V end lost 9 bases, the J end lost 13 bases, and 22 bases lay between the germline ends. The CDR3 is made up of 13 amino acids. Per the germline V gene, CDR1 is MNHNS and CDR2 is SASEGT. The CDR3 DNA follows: TGTGCCAGGGGAACGAGAGCCAAAGACACGCAGTACTTC. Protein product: CARGTRAKDTQYF.

This CDR3 reads CASSTTSPRSDEQFF. The CDR3 coding sequence is TGTGCCAGCAGTACCACGAGTCCCCGAAGCGATGAGCAGTTCTTC. The chain links TRBV6-5 to TRBJ2-1; the D is unclear. Trimming cost V 5 bases and J 8 bases, with 19 bases left between them. CDR1 MNHEY and CDR2 SVGAGI come from the germline V gene. This CDR3 is 15 amino acids long.

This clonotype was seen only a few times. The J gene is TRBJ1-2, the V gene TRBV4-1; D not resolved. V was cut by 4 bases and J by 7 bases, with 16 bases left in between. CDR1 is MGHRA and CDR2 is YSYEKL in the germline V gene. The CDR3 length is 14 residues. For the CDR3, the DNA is TGCGCCAGCAGCCTGGACCCCACCAGGCTTGGCTACACCTTC. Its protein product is CASSLDPTRLGYTF.

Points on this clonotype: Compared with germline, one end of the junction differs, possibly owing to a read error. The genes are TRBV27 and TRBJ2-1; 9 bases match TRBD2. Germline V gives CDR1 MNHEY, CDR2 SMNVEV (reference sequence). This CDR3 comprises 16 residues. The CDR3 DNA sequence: TGTGCCAGCAGCTCTCCGGGGGCTAGCGGGACAGATGAGCAGTTCTTT. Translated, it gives CASSSPGASGTDEQFF.

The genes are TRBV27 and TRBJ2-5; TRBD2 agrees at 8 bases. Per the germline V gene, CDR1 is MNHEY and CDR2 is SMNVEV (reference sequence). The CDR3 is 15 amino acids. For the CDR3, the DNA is TGTGGCGGGCGTACCGGGGGGGGGGACAAAGATACGCAGTACTTC. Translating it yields CGGRTGGGDKDTQYF.

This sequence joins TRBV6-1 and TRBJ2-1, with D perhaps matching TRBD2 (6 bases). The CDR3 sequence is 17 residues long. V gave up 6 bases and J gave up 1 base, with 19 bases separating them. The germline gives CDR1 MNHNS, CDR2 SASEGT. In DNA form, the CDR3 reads TGTGCCAGCAGGCCGACTTGGCGGGAATTTTCCTACAATGAGCAGTTCTTC. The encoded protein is CASRPTWREFSYNEQFF.

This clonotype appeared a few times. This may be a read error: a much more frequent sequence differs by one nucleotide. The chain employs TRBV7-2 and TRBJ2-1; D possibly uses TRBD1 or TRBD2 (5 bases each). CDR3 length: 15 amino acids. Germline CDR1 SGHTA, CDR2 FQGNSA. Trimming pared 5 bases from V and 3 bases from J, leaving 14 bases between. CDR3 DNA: TGTGCCAGCAGCCCCCACATGGGGGACTACAATGAGCAGTTCTTC. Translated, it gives CASSPHMGDYNEQFF.

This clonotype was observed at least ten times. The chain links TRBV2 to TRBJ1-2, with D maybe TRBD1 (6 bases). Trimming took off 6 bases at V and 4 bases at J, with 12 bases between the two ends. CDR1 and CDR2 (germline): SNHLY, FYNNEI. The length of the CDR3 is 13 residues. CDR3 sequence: CASRRGVSYGYTF. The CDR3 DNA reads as TGTGCCAGCAGGAGGGGGGTATCCTATGGCTACACCTTC.

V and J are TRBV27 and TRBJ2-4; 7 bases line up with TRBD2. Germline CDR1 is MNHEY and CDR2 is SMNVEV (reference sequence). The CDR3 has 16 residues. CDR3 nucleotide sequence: TGTCCGAGCAGTGGAGCGGGGCTGGGAGCCAAAAATACGCAGTACTTC. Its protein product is CPSSGAGLGAKNTQYF.

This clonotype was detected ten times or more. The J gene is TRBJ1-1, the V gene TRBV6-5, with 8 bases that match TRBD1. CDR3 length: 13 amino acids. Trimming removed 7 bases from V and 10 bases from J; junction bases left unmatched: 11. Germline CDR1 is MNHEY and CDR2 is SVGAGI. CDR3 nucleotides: TGTGCCAGCACGATCAATTCCGGGACAGGAGCTTTCTTT. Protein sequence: CASTINSGTGAFF.

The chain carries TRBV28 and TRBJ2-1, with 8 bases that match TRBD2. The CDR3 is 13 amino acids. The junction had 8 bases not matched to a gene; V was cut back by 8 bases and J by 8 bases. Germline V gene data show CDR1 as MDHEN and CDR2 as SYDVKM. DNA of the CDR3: TGTGCCAGCGGGAGGGCGGGAGGCGATGAGCAGTTCTTC. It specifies CASGRAGGDEQFF.

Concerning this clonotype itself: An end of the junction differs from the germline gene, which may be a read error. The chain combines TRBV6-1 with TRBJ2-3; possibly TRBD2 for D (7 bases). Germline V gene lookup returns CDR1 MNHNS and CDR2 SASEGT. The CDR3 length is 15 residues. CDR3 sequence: CARGEGGGDQDTQYF. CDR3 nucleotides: TGTGCCAGGGGTGAAGGGGGGGGAGACCAAGATACGCAGTACTTT.

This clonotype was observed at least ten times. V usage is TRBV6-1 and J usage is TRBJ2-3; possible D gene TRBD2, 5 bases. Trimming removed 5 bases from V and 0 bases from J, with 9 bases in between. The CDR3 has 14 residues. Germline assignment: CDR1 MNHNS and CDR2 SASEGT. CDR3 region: CASSRGSSTDTQYF. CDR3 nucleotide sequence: TGTGCCAGCAGTCGGGGATCTAGCACAGATACGCAGTATTTT.

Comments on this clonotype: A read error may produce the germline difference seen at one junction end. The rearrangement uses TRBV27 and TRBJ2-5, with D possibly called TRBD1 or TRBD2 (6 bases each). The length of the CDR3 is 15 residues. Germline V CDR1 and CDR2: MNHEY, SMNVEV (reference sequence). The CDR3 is CAGGPGGSDQETQYF. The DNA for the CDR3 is TGTGCCGGGGGGCCCGGGGGCAGCGACCAAGAGACGCAGTACTTC.

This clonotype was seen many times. Here the CDR3 DNA reads TGCGCCAGCCGGCAAGGGAGCTATAAAGACTACGAGCAGTACTTC. The encoded protein is CASRQGSYKDYEQYF. The J gene is TRBJ2-5, the V gene TRBV5-1; D may be TRBD2 (5 bases). The end of the DNA fits TRBJ2-7 better, so the J call may be wrong. The V gene's germline CDR1 is SGHRS and CDR2 YFSETQ. This CDR3 is 15 amino acids long.

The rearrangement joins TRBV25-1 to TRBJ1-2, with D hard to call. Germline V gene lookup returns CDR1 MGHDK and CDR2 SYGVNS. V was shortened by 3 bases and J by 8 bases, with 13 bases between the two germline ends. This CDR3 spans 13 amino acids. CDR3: CASSELGYGGYTF. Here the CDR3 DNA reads TGTGCCAGCAGTGAGTTAGGGTATGGCGGCTACACCTTC.

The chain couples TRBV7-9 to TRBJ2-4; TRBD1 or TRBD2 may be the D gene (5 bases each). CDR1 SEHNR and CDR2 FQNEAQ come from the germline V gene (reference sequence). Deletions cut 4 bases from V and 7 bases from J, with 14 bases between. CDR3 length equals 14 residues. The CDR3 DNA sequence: TGTGCCAGCAGCTCTTTAGCCGAGGGGAACATTCAGTACTTC. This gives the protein CASSSLAEGNIQYF.

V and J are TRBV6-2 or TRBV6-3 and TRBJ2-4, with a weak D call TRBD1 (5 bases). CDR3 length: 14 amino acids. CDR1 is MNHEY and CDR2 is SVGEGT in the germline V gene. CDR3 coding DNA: TGTGCGGGGCGCACGGCAGGGAACGGAGAGACTCAGTACTTC. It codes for CAGRTAGNGETQYF.

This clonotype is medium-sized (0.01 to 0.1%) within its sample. The CDR3 DNA follows: TGCGCCAGCAGAACAATGAACACTGAAGCTTTCTTT. Residues: CASRTMNTEAFF. V is TRBV10-2 and J is TRBJ1-1, with D unresolved. CDR3 length: 12 residues. Trimming shortened V by 6 bases and J by 0 bases, and 5 bases separated the two germline ends. The germline CDR1 and CDR2 sequences are WSHSY and SAAADI.

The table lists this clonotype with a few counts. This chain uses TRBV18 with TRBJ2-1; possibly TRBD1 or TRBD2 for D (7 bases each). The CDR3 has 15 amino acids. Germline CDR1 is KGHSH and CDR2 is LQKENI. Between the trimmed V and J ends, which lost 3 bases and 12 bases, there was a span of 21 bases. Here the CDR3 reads CASSPGGGQNLGQFF. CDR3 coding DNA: TGTGCCAGCTCACCCGGCGGGGGACAGAATTTAGGGCAGTTCTTC.

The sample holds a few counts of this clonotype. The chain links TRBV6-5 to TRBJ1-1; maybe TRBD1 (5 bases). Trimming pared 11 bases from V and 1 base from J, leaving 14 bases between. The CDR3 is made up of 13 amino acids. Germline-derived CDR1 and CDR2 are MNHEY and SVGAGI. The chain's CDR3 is CAQTGGKNTEAFF. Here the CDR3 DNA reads TGTGCCCAGACCGGGGGTAAGAACACTGAAGCTTTCTTT.

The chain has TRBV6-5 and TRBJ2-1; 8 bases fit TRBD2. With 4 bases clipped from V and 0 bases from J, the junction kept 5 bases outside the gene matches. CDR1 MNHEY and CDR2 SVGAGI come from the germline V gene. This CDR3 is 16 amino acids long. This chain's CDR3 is CASSSPGTSSYNEQFF. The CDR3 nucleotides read TGTGCCAGCAGTTCTCCCGGGACTAGCTCCTACAATGAGCAGTTCTTC.

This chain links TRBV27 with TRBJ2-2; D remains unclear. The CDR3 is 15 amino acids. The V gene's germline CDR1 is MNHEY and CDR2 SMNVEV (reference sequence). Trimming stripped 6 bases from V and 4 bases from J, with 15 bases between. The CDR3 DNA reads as TGTGCCAGCAGAGTTAACCAGCGTGGCACCGGGGAGCTGTTTTTT. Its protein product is CASRVNQRGTGELFF.